What follows are 5 T cell receptor beta chains derived from one specimen sequenced in a study of T cell responses to AZD1222 COVID-19 vaccine. Assay used: immunoSEQ multiplex PCR; TCRdb lists only in-frame clones, some missing. The sample shows around 70,000 clones, around 86% of them seen only once. Sequenced material: peripheral blood, taken on day 0 of AZD1222 vaccination. These receptors came from an adult in good health.

This chain uses TRBV7-5 with TRBJ1-1. TRBV7-5 is annotated as a pseudogene. There are 14 residues in the CDR3. In nucleotides, the CDR3 is TGTGTCAGAAGCCTTAGCAAACCGAGGACTGAAGCTTTCTTT. This gives the protein CVRSLSKPRTEAFF.

The chain links TRBV5-1 to TRBJ2-1; 11 bases fit TRBD1. CDR1 SGHRS and CDR2 YFSETQ come from the germline V gene. V was pared by 6 bases and J by 3 bases, with 8 bases of the junction left unmatched. The CDR3 has 16 residues. The DNA for the CDR3 is TGCGCCAGCACACCAACCGGGACAGGGGGCTACAATGAGCAGTTCTTC. This gives the protein CASTPTGTGGYNEQFF.

The chain carries TRBV7-3 and TRBJ1-2; D might be TRBD1 (6 bases). Germline V lookup: CDR1 SGHTA, CDR2 FQGTGA. With 1 base removed from V and 8 bases from J, the gap between germline ends came to 14 bases. The CDR3 has 14 residues. The CDR3 nucleotides are TGTGCCAGCAGCTTAAAGCGCACCGACAGGGGCTACACCTTC. It codes for CASSLKRTDRGYTF.

This rearrangement joins TRBV24-1 to TRBJ2-3, with D unresolved. The V end lost 4 bases, the J end lost 6 bases, and 7 bases lay between the germline ends. The CDR3 runs to 12 residues. Germline V gene lookup returns CDR1 KGHDR and CDR2 SFDVKD. CDR3 in DNA: TGTGCCACCAGTGACGGTGGTGATACGCAGTATTTT. It codes for CATSDGGDTQYF.

This rearrangement joins TRBV5-1 to TRBJ1-4; D not resolved. The V end was cut by 4 bases, the J end by 6 bases, with 16 bases between. CDR3 length equals 15 residues. Germline assignment: CDR1 SGHRS and CDR2 YFSETQ. CDR3 sequence: CASSPGPISDEKLFF. In DNA, the CDR3 is TGCGCCAGCAGCCCTGGACCGATTTCAGATGAAAAACTGTTTTTT.